This TCR beta chain was identified during a study of T-cell memory formation after mild COVID-19. The CDR3 extends over 12 amino acids. The V and J ends lost 1 base and 9 bases respectively, with 12 bases between them. The germline V gene encodes CDR1 GTSNPN and CDR2 SVGIG (reference sequence). TCRdb reanalysed the 5' RACE reads using MiXCR and keeps one entry per CDR3 protein. The sample lists 300,000 to 400,000 distinct CDR3 sequences, around 13% occurring once. Study observations and caveats: Pre-infection memory held some responding clones, suggesting pre-existing cross-reactive T cells responded.

In regard to this clonotype: Its antigen is as yet unknown.

Sequenced sample: PBMCs or a T cell subset sorted from them (not recorded which). This receptor was identified in a man aged 18 to 29 who had mild COVID-19 (a few samples of this study predate the infection). Cell type and time point are not known. The V and J genes are TRBV30 and TRBJ1-1, with D possibly TRBD1 on 5 matching bases. The CDR3 DNA follows: TGTGCCTGGAGTGGAGGGACCGACAAAGCTTTCTTT. This codes for CAWSGGTDKAFF.